This is a list of T cell receptor beta chains from one sample in a study of blood T cell repertoires in COVID-19. Libraries were prepared by immunoSEQ multiplex PCR; TCRdb keeps only in-frame clonotypes and omits some of them. This table has approximately 250,000 clones, approximately 82% appearing once. The source material was PBMCs or T cells enriched from blood (not recorded which). All receptors derive from a man between 40 and 49 years old who had recovered from COVID-19. The CDR3 runs from the conserved cysteine through the conserved F or W. Each record gives: clone size, J gene, V gene, D gene, CDR3 protein, CDR3 DNA. A D gene is named only where the DNA matches it firmly. Clone sizes are given selectively: once, few, many, or a class where the clone is expanded.

few TRBJ1-1 TRBV28 NA CATRQQERRAFF TGTGCCACCCGCCAGCAGGAGAGGAGGGCTTTCTTT
NA TRBJ1-2 TRBV9 TRBD1 CASSPGDRVNTF TGTGCCAGCAGCCCAGGAGACAGGGTGAACACCTTC
NA TRBJ2-3 TRBV7-3 NA CASSTQGDTQYF TGTGCCAGCAGCACACAGGGAGATACGCAGTATTTT
NA TRBJ2-3 TRBV7-9 TRBD2 CASSPGLGVTDTQYF TGTGCCAGCAGCCCAGGACTAGGGGTGACAGATACGCAGTATTTT
NA TRBJ1-2 TRBV4-2 NA CASSQEYRVHYGYTF TGTGCCAGCAGCCAGGAGTACAGGGTACACTATGGCTACACCTTC
NA TRBJ1-6 TRBV7-9 NA CASRPRYGTQSPLHF TGTGCCAGCAGACCCCGTTATGGGACTCAATCACCCCTCCACTTT
NA TRBJ1-3 TRBV6-5 NA CASRQSSGNTIYF TGTGCCAGCAGACAGAGCTCTGGAAACACCATATATTTT
NA TRBJ2-3 TRBV2 NA CAEHGDTQYF TGTGCCGAGCATGGAGATACGCAGTATTTT
few TRBJ1-5 TRBV2 NA CASSETGIGNQPQHF TGTGCCAGCAGTGAAACCGGGATTGGCAATCAGCCCCAGCATTTT
NA TRBJ2-2 TRBV3-1/TRBV3-2 TRBD2 CASLAGAGTGELFF TGTGCCAGCCTAGCGGGAGCGGGGACCGGGGAGCTGTTTTTT
NA TRBJ2-7 TRBV25-1 NA CASRPNSPLAEQYF TGTGCCAGCAGGCCCAACTCGCCCCTTGCCGAGCAGTACTTC
NA TRBJ1-5 TRBV28 TRBD1 CASRPRDRVQEINQPQHF TGTGCCAGCAGGCCCCGGGACAGGGTGCAGGAGATCAATCAGCCCCAGCATTTT
NA TRBJ2-1 TRBV7-3 TRBD2 CASSSSGGALNEQFF TGTGCCAGCAGCTCGAGCGGGGGGGCCCTCAATGAGCAGTTCTTC
NA TRBJ2-2 TRBV5-4 NA CASSLGGAGELFF TGTGCCAGCAGCCTAGGGGGGGCCGGGGAGCTGTTTTTT
NA TRBJ2-7 TRBV7-2 TRBD1 CASSLRGQPYEQYF TGTGCCAGCAGCTTAAGGGGACAGCCTTACGAGCAGTACTTC
NA TRBJ2-3 TRBV30 NA CAWVVPGTDTQYF TGTGCCTGGGTGGTGCCAGGCACAGATACGCAGTATTTT
NA TRBJ1-3 TRBV19 NA CASSIDRGSSGNTIYF TGTGCCAGTAGTATAGACCGTGGCAGCTCTGGAAACACCATATATTTT
NA TRBJ1-1 TRBV7-3 TRBD1 CASSGQGTYTEAFF TGTGCCAGCAGCGGACAGGGGACCTACACTGAAGCTTTCTTT
NA TRBJ2-2 TRBV5-6 TRBD1 CASSSGTGGIGELFF TGTGCCAGCAGCTCCGGGACAGGGGGCATCGGGGAGCTGTTTTTT
NA TRBJ2-5 TRBV28 TRBD2 CASYLAGAETQYF TGTGCCAGTTACTTAGCGGGAGCGGAGACCCAGTACTTC
NA TRBJ1-3 TRBV6-1 TRBD1 CASSEGTGVLYTIYF TGTGCCAGCAGTGAGGGGACAGGGGTTTTATACACCATATATTTT
NA TRBJ1-4 TRBV7-8 NA CASSRPKDSTTREKLFF TGTGCCAGCAGCCGACCGAAGGACTCCACAACTCGGGAAAAACTGTTTTTT
NA TRBJ1-5 TRBV7-6 NA CASSLAGAGRPQHF TGTGCCAGCAGCTTAGCAGGGGCCGGTAGGCCCCAGCATTTT
few TRBJ1-2 TRBV28 TRBD1 CASSPGQGAWGYTF TGTGCCAGCAGCCCCGGACAGGGGGCATGGGGCTACACCTTC
NA TRBJ1-5 TRBV21-1 NA CASPRVRGSNQPQHF TGTGCCAGCCCGCGAGTCAGGGGCAGCAATCAGCCCCAGCATTTT
once TRBJ2-7 TRBV11-2 TRBD2 CASSFTSGYYEQYF TGTGCCAGCAGCTTTACTAGCGGATACTACGAGCAGTACTTC
once TRBJ2-7 TRBV7-8 TRBD2 CASSSLSGRAPYEQYF TGTGCCAGCAGCTCTCTTAGCGGGAGGGCTCCCTACGAGCAGTACTTC
NA TRBJ1-2 TRBV28 TRBD1 CASSQGTAGYTF TGTGCCAGCAGCCAGGGGACAGCTGGCTACACCTTC
NA TRBJ2-5 TRBV18 NA CASSPSFGQQETQYF TGTGCCAGCTCACCTTCTTTCGGACAGCAAGAGACCCAGTACTTC
NA TRBJ1-6 TRBV6-6 TRBD1 CASSPLPETGRNSPLHF TGTGCCAGCAGTCCCCTCCCCGAGACAGGGCGTAATTCACCCCTCCACTTT
NA TRBJ2-5 TRBV28 NA CATSLGAKETQYF TGTGCCACCAGTTTAGGGGCTAAAGAGACCCAGTACTTC
NA TRBJ1-2 TRBV28 NA CASIIAGHGYTF TGTGCCAGCATTATTGCAGGGCATGGCTACACCTTC
NA TRBJ1-6 TRBV3-1/TRBV3-2 TRBD1 CASSLRDRNSPLHF TGTGCCAGCAGCCTACGGGACAGGAATTCACCCCTCCACTTT
NA TRBJ1-5 TRBV10-3 TRBD1 CATEPEKGTGGSQPQHF TGTGCCACCGAGCCCGAAAAGGGGACAGGGGGCAGTCAGCCCCAGCATTTT
NA TRBJ1-3 TRBV18 NA CASGSATSGNTIYF TGTGCCAGCGGCAGCGCAACCTCTGGAAACACCATATATTTT
NA TRBJ1-1 TRBV6-2/TRBV6-3 TRBD1 CASSRHRGPVEAFF TGTGCCAGCAGTCGGCACAGGGGACCCGTTGAAGCTTTCTTT
NA TRBJ2-5 TRBV6-5 TRBD1 CASLKKTGAGETQYF TGTGCCAGCTTAAAAAAGACAGGGGCGGGAGAGACCCAGTACTTC
few TRBJ1-2 TRBV7-2 NA CASSLGGALYRGYTF TGTGCCAGCAGCCTTGGGGGGGCCTTATACCGGGGCTACACCTTC
NA TRBJ2-7 TRBV5-4 NA CASSPGRGQGVYEQYF TGTGCCAGCAGCCCGGGGCGGGGGCAGGGTGTATACGAGCAGTACTTC
NA TRBJ2-1 TRBV4-2 NA CASSQDAAYNEQFF TGTGCCAGCAGCCAAGACGCAGCCTACAATGAGCAGTTCTTC
NA TRBJ2-1 TRBV18 TRBD1 CASSLGQATYNEQFF TGTGCCAGCTCACTAGGACAGGCGACATACAATGAGCAGTTCTTC
NA TRBJ1-1 TRBV18 TRBD1 CASSGDRVKAEAFF TGTGCCAGCTCAGGAGACAGGGTTAAGGCTGAAGCTTTCTTT
NA TRBJ1-2 TRBV4-2 NA CASSQARTQNYGYTF TGTGCCAGCAGCCAAGCGCGGACTCAGAACTATGGCTACACCTTC
NA TRBJ2-5 TRBV28 NA CASSLNGGNQETQYF TGTGCCAGCAGTTTAAATGGGGGGAACCAAGAGACCCAGTACTTC
NA TRBJ2-1 TRBV12-2 NA CASRRGTSCSHSYNEQFF TGTGCAAGTCGACGCGGGACTAGCTGTTCCCACTCCTACAATGAGCAGTTCTTC
NA TRBJ1-1 TRBV28 NA CASSPLDYNTEAFF TGTGCCAGCAGCCCTTTGGACTACAACACTGAAGCTTTCTTT
NA TRBJ2-7 TRBV28 TRBD2 CASSSRGEGYEQYF TGTGCCAGCAGCTCCCGGGGGGAGGGATACGAGCAGTACTTC
NA TRBJ1-1 TRBV18 NA CASSKEGYMNTEAFF TGTGCCAGCTCAAAGGAGGGCTACATGAACACTGAAGCTTTCTTT
once TRBJ2-1 TRBV5-8 NA CASTMTVNEQFF TGTGCCAGCACGATGACTGTCAATGAGCAGTTCTTC
once TRBJ1-1 TRBV7-8 NA CASSLVAGITEAFF TGTGCCAGCAGCTTAGTTGCGGGTATCACTGAAGCTTTCTTT
NA TRBJ1-2 TRBV6-1 TRBD1 CASSEGVRGRSYGYTF TGTGCCAGCAGTGAAGGAGTGAGGGGGCGCAGCTATGGCTACACCTTC
few TRBJ2-3 TRBV7-9 NA CASSSTGLWGGGFTDTQYF TGTGCCAGCAGCTCAACGGGCTTATGGGGAGGAGGGTTCACAGATACGCAGTATTTT
few TRBJ1-1 TRBV5-1 NA CASSLGQREAFF TGCGCCAGCAGCTTGGGACAGCGTGAAGCTTTCTTT
many TRBJ2-7 TRBV19 NA CASSASAYSYEQYF TGTGCCAGTTCCGCTAGCGCCTATTCCTACGAGCAGTACTTC
once TRBJ2-7 TRBV6-5 NA CASRPTFPYEQYF TGTGCCAGCAGGCCGACATTCCCCTACGAGCAGTACTTC